The T cell receptor beta chain under discussion was sequenced for a study of blood T cell repertoires in COVID-19. On the study more broadly: T cells, B-cell-depleted T cells, or PBMCs provided the cDNA or gDNA that served as material.

Looked up from germline, CDR1 is MNHEY and CDR2 is SVGAGI. V lost 5 bases and J 3 bases, leaving 11 bases between the germline ends. CDR3 length equals 14 residues. Sequencing was performed with immunoSEQ multiplex PCR; in TCRdb, only in-frame clones are kept and a portion is missing. The data show approximately 360,000 clones, under 85% seen once. The receptor was isolated from a woman aged 50 to 60 who had recovered from COVID-19. The V call is TRBV6-5, the J call TRBJ1-5; D is unresolved. Specimen: PBMCs or T cells enriched from blood (not recorded which). The CDR3 nucleotides are TGTGCCAGCAGTATCGGGGAGGTCAATCAGCCCCAGCATTTT. Residues: CASSIGEVNQPQHF.